This entry lists 15 T cell receptor beta chains sequenced from one sample in a study of Graves' ophthalmopathy and Graves' hyperthyroidism. The authors amplified TCR beta CDR3 regions from RNA transcripts. Second-round multiplex PCR came after first-round RT-PCR with HTBI primers. MiXCR, applied by TCRdb to the multiplex PCR reads, yields one record per CDR3 protein. The data contain about 660,000 distinct CDR3 sequences, about 38% of them singletons. Sequences were obtained from peripheral blood. These receptors were collected from an adult man with Graves' ophthalmopathy.

This clonotype has just a few counts. The chain is built from TRBV20-1 and TRBJ2-5, with D uncertain. CDR3 length: 13 amino acids. Trimming cost V 2 bases and J 1 base, with 8 bases left between them. Germline CDR1 and CDR2: DFQATT and SNEGSKA (reference sequence). The CDR3 DNA follows: TGCAGTGCTAGAACTACAAGCCAAGAGACCCAGTACTTC. Its protein is CSARTTSQETQYF.

The chain uses TRBV9 and TRBJ2-7; D is perhaps TRBD2 (5 bases). Germline lookup yields CDR1 SGDLS and CDR2 YYNGEE. Trimming removed 4 bases at V and 0 bases at J, with 17 bases between. The CDR3 loop spans 16 amino acids. This CDR3 is CASSPWWSGSSYEQYF. The CDR3 coding sequence is TGTGCCAGCAGCCCCTGGTGGAGCGGAAGCTCCTACGAGCAGTACTTC.

The chain couples TRBV7-7 to TRBJ2-7; 10 bases are shared with TRBD1. V trimming: 5 bases; J trimming: 9 bases; junction bases outside the gene matches: 13. From germline, CDR1 is SSHAT and CDR2 FNYEAQ (reference sequence). This CDR3 has 15 amino acids. CDR3 nucleotide sequence: TGTGCCAGCAGCCGCTATTCCGGGACAGGGGCCGGGCAGTACTTC. Its translation: CASSRYSGTGAGQYF.

The CDR3 DNA reads as TGTGCCTGGAGTTGGACGGGATTACGGAACACTGAAGCTTTCTTT. It encodes CAWSWTGLRNTEAFF. This chain connects TRBV19 to TRBJ1-1; D gene uncertain. Per germline, CDR1 LNHDA and CDR2 SQIVND (reference sequence). The length of the CDR3 is 15 residues. Between the trimmed V and J ends, which lost 11 bases and 1 base, there was a span of 20 bases.

This clonotype was observed many times. V and J are TRBV19 and TRBJ1-6, with 10 nucleotides matching TRBD1. The CDR3 runs 14 residues. Looked up from germline, CDR1 is LNHDA and CDR2 is SQIVND (reference sequence). V lost 6 bases, J lost 10 bases, and 6 bases stayed unmatched. CDR3 sequence reads: CASRWGQGYSPLHF. For the CDR3, the DNA is TGTGCCAGTAGATGGGGACAGGGGTACTCACCCCTCCACTTT.

A few counts support this clonotype. CDR3 coding DNA: TGTGCCAGCAGCTTGGGGGCGGTCGGCACTGAAGCTTTCTTT. Translation gives CASSLGAVGTEAFF. The V call is TRBV5-5, the J call TRBJ1-1; no definite D call. Trimming left V 0 bases short and J 4 bases short, with 10 bases between. Germline V gives CDR1 SGHKS, CDR2 YYEKEE (reference sequence). This CDR3 has 14 amino acids.

The sample holds many counts of this clonotype. The chain recombines TRBV9 with TRBJ2-5; TRBD1 aligns across 10 bases. This CDR3 spans 15 amino acids. The J segment lost 2 bases and the V segment lost 4 bases, leaving 5 bases of the junction unmatched. Germline V gene data show CDR1 as SGDLS and CDR2 as YYNGEE. The CDR3 sequence: CASSRTGGFQETQYF. The CDR3 region has the DNA TGTGCCAGCAGCAGGACAGGGGGTTTTCAAGAGACCCAGTACTTC.

This clonotype has at least ten counts. At one of its ends the junction is not consistent with the germline gene, which may arise from a read error. The CDR3 bases are TGTGCTAGCAGCTTGGGGACGGCGAGCTCCTACGAGCAGTACTTC. Translating gives CASSLGTASSYEQYF. The chain couples TRBV7-7 to TRBJ2-7, with D perhaps matching TRBD1 or TRBD2 (5 bases each). Germline lookup yields CDR1 SSHAT and CDR2 FNYEAQ (reference sequence). The CDR3 runs to 15 residues.

V and J are TRBV7-8 and TRBJ2-3, with D perhaps matching TRBD1 (6 bases). The CDR3 sequence is 13 residues long. Trimming left V 4 bases short and J 10 bases short, with 15 bases between. Germline lookup yields CDR1 SGHVS and CDR2 FQNEAQ. Here the CDR3 reads CASSWDTGESQYF. The DNA of the CDR3 is TGTGCCAGCAGCTGGGACACCGGGGAATCGCAGTATTTT.

This clonotype was seen ten or more times. The chain carries TRBV6-6 and TRBJ2-5, with D maybe TRBD2 (7 bases). This CDR3 is 16 amino acids long. Germline V gene sequence: CDR1 MNHNY, CDR2 SVGAGI (reference sequence). V lost 3 bases and J 2 bases, leaving 16 bases between the germline ends. CDR3 sequence: CASSYGGGRGQETQYF. The CDR3 region has the DNA TGTGCCAGCAGTTATGGGGGGGGGAGGGGGCAAGAGACCCAGTACTTC.

This clonotype has ten or more counts. The chain joins TRBV12-3 or TRBV12-4 to TRBJ1-4; D remains unclear. Trimming pared 1 base from V and 8 bases from J, leaving 11 bases between. CDR3 length equals 14 residues. For the CDR3, the DNA is TGTGCCAGCAGTTTAGTGGGTATGAAGGAAAAACTGTTTTTT. Translation gives CASSLVGMKEKLFF.

This clonotype showed up many times. The J gene is TRBJ1-2, the V gene TRBV5-6; no clear D. V dropped 4 bases and J dropped 0 bases, with 10 bases sitting between them. Per germline, CDR1 SGHDT and CDR2 YYEEEE. This CDR3 region has 14 residues. The chain's CDR3 is CASSQIVSNYGYTF. The CDR3 DNA is TGTGCCAGCAGCCAAATAGTCTCTAACTATGGCTACACCTTC.

This clonotype was seen at least ten times. The rearrangement links TRBV2 to TRBJ2-2; 8 bases align to TRBD2. The CDR3 has 17 residues. Germline CDR1 SNHLY, CDR2 FYNNEI. The trim removed 4 bases at V and 6 bases at J, leaving 13 bases unmatched. CDR3 coding DNA: TGTGCCAGCAGTGTTCCAAGCGGGAGCTTATGGGCCGGGGAGCTGTTTTTT. It encodes CASSVPSGSLWAGELFF.

Regarding this clonotype: The junction differs from germline at one of its ends, possibly a read error. The chain uses TRBV10-3 and TRBJ2-7, with D tentatively TRBD2 (5 bases). The CDR3 covers 12 residues. CDR1 and CDR2 from the germline V gene are ENHRY and SYGVKD. The CDR3 loop reads CAISAEAGELYF. As DNA, the CDR3 is TGTGCCATCAGTGCAGAGGCCGGGGAGCTGTACTTC.

This clonotype was recorded many times. This chain connects TRBV7-9 to TRBJ2-5; D may be TRBD1 (6 bases). Germline CDR1 SEHNR, CDR2 FQNEAQ (reference sequence). V was cut by 5 bases and J by 3 bases, with 13 bases left in between. CDR3 length: 14 amino acids. CDR3 in amino acids: CASSTQGEEETQYF. CDR3 nucleotide sequence: TGTGCCAGCAGCACACAGGGAGAGGAAGAGACCCAGTACTTC.